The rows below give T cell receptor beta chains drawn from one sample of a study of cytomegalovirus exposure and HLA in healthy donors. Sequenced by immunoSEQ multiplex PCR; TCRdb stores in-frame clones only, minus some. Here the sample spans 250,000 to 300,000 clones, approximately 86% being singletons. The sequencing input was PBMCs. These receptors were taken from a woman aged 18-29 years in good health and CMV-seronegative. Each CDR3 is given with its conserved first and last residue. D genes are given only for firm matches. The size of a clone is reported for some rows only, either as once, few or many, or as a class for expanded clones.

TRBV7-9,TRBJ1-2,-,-,CASSSLRGARTNYGYTF,TGTGCCAGCAGCTCACTCCGTGGGGCACGGACTAACTATGGCTACACCTTC
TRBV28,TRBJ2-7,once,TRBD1,CASSPEGAGHSYEQYF,TGTGCCAGCAGCCCAGAGGGGGCCGGGCACTCCTACGAGCAGTACTTC
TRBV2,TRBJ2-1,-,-,CASQNEQFF,TGTGCCAGCCAGAATGAGCAGTTCTTC
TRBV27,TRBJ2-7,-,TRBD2,CASSLSPSLVSGGGEQYF,TGTGCCAGCAGTTTATCCCCCAGTTTAGTCAGCGGGGGGGGCGAGCAGTACTTC
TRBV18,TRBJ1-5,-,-,CASSPPNWRVGNQPQHF,TGTGCCAGCTCACCACCGAATTGGAGGGTGGGTAATCAGCCCCAGCATTTT
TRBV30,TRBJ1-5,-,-,CAWRGGPGRPQHF,TGTGCCTGGAGAGGAGGGCCAGGTCGACCCCAGCATTTT
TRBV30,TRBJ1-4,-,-,CAWSRGFQMSANEKLFF,TGTGCCTGGAGCCGAGGGTTCCAAATGTCTGCGAATGAAAAACTGTTTTTT
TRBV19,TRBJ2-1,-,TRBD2,CASSPRGGPLSYNEQFF,TGTGCCAGTAGCCCAAGGGGAGGGCCCTTATCCTACAATGAGCAGTTCTTC
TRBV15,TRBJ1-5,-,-,CATSRESTSNQPQHF,TGTGCCACCAGCAGAGAAAGCACTAGCAATCAGCCCCAGCATTTT
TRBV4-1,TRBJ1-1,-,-,CASSPEGGTNTEAFF,TGCGCCAGCAGCCCCGAAGGAGGGACGAACACTGAAGCTTTCTTT
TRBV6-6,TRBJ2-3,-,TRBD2,CASSYETSGITDTQYF,TGTGCCAGCAGTTACGAGACTAGCGGCATCACAGATACGCAGTATTTT
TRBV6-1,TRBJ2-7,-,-,CASSEQGTEQYF,TGTGCCAGCAGTGAACAGGGTACCGAGCAGTACTTC
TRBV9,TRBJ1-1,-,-,CASSDPRRNTEAFF,TGTGCCAGCAGCGACCCCCGGAGAAACACTGAAGCTTTCTTT
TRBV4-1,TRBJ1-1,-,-,CASSQGRTNTEAFF,TGCGCCAGCAGCCAAGGGAGAACGAACACTGAAGCTTTCTTT
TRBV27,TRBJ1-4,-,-,CASSLRWGRVNEKLFF,TGTGCCAGCAGTTTAAGGTGGGGGCGGGTTAATGAAAAACTGTTTTTT
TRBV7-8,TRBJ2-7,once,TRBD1,CASSSRRTGMAYEQYF,TGTGCCAGCAGCTCGCGTCGGACAGGGATGGCCTACGAGCAGTACTTC
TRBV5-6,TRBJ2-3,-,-,CASSLGQPDTQYF,TGTGCCAGCAGTTTGGGACAACCAGATACGCAGTATTTT
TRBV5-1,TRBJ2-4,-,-,CASSSGLAKNIQYF,TGCGCCAGCAGCTCGGGTTTAGCCAAAAACATTCAGTACTTC
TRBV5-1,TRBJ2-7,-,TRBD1,CASSLGTGGSYEQYF,TGCGCCAGCAGCTTGGGGACAGGGGGGTCCTACGAGCAGTACTTC
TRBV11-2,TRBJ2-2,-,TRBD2,CASSLAGGNTGELFF,TGTGCCAGCAGCCTTGCGGGGGGGAACACCGGGGAGCTGTTTTTT
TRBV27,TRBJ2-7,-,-,CASQSTAGSRGGADEQYF,TGTGCCAGTCAGTCAACCGCGGGGTCAAGAGGAGGGGCTGACGAGCAGTACTTC
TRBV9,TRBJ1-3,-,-,CASSVEGQSTIYF,TGTGCCAGCAGCGTAGAAGGACAGTCCACTATATATTTT
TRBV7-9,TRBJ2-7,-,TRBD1,CASSFRRQGGTYEQYF,TGTGCCAGCAGCTTTCGCCGACAGGGGGGGACCTACGAGCAGTACTTC
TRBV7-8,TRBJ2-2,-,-,CASSLGELGLGAGELFF,TGTGCCAGCAGCTTAGGAGAGCTAGGGTTAGGGGCCGGGGAGCTGTTTTTT
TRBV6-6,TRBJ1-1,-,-,CASSNRGTEAFF,TGTGCCAGCTCCAATCGGGGCACTGAAGCTTTCTTT
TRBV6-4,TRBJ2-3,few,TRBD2,CASSGTGTSGTDTQYF,TGTGCCAGCAGCGGTACCGGGACTAGCGGGACAGATACGCAGTATTTT
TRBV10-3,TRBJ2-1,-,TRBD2,CAISGVQTSGGARRNEQFF,TGTGCCATCAGTGGGGTCCAGACTAGCGGGGGGGCCCGGCGAAATGAGCAGTTCTTC
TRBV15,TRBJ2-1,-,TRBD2,CATSPPGLAGAGEQFF,TGTGCCACCAGCCCCCCAGGACTAGCGGGAGCAGGGGAGCAGTTCTTC
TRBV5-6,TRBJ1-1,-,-,CASSFSRGLTEAFF,TGTGCCAGCAGCTTCTCACGTGGGCTCACTGAAGCTTTCTTT
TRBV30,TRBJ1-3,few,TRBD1,CAWSVLGQGARGNTIYF,TGTGCCTGGAGTGTACTGGGACAGGGGGCTCGAGGAAACACCATATATTTT
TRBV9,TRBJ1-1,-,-,CASSVDPGTNTEAFF,TGTGCCAGCAGCGTAGACCCGGGAACGAACACTGAAGCTTTCTTT
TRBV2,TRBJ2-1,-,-,CASSEGRDSHEQFF,TGTGCCAGCAGTGAAGGGAGAGACTCCCATGAGCAGTTCTTC
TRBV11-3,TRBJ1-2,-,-,CASSTKRHLDGYTF,TGTGCCAGCAGCACCAAACGACATTTGGATGGCTACACCTTC
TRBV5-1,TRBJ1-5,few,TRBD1,CASSLTGAGNQPQHF,TGCGCCAGCAGCTTAACAGGGGCGGGCAATCAGCCCCAGCATTTT
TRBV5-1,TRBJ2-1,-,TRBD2,CASSPGGTGNEQFF,TGCGCCAGCAGCCCGGGGGGGACGGGCAATGAGCAGTTCTTC
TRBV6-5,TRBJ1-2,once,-,CASSPQTANGYTF,TGTGCCAGCAGTCCGCAGACAGCAAATGGCTACACCTTC
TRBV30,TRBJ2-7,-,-,CAWSPGTFYEQYF,TGTGCCTGGAGTCCCGGGACTTTCTACGAGCAGTACTTC
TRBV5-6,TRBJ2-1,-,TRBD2,CASSLGLAGAISYNEQFF,TGTGCCAGCAGCTTGGGACTAGCGGGAGCTATTAGCTACAATGAGCAGTTCTTC
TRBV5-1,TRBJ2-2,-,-,CASTNTGELFF,TGCGCCAGCACAAACACCGGGGAGCTGTTTTTT
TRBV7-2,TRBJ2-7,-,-,CASSLDRNYEQYF,TGTGCCAGCAGCCTCGACAGAAACTACGAGCAGTACTTC
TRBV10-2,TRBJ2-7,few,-,CASSPSPSYEQYF,TGCGCCAGCAGTCCTTCCCCTTCCTACGAGCAGTACTTC
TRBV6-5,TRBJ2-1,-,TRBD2,CASTTIAGGSNEQFF,TGTGCCAGCACAACCATAGCGGGAGGGAGCAATGAGCAGTTCTTC
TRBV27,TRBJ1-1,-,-,CASSEGEVPEAFF,TGTGCCAGCAGTGAAGGGGAGGTCCCTGAAGCTTTCTTT
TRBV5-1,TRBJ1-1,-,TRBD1,CASSLGQGGAEAFF,TGCGCCAGCAGCTTAGGACAGGGAGGAGCTGAAGCTTTCTTT
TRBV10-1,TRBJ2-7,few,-,CASSEGGTVTYEQYF,TGCGCCAGCAGTGAGGGGGGGACGGTGACCTACGAGCAGTACTTC
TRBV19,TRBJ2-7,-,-,CASSIASVESEQYF,TGTGCCAGTAGTATAGCCTCCGTGGAGAGCGAGCAGTACTTC
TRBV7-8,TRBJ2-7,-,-,CASSLGGEVYEQYF,TGTGCCAGCAGCTTAGGCGGGGAAGTCTACGAGCAGTACTTC
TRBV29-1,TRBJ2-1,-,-,CSVVRTGSYNEQFF,TGCAGCGTTGTGAGAACAGGATCCTACAATGAGCAGTTCTTC